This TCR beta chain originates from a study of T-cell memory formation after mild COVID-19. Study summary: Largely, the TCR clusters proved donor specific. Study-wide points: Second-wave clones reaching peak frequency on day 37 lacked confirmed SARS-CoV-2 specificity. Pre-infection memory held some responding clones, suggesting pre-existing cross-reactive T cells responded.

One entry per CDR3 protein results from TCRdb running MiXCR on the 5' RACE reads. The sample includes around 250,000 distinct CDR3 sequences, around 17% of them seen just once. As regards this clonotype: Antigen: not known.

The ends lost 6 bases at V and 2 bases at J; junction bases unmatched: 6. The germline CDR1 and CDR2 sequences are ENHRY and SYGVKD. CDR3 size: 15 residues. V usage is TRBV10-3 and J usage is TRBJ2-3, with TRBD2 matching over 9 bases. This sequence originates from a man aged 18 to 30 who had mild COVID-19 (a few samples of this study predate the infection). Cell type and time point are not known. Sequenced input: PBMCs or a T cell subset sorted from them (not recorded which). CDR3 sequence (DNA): TGTGCCATCAGGGCGGGACTAGCCTTCACAGATACGCAGTATTTT. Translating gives CAIRAGLAFTDTQYF.